One sample yielded the 5 T cell receptor beta chains listed below, sequenced in a study of T cells in Graves' hyperthyroidism and ophthalmopathy. Researchers amplified the TCR beta CDR3 regions from RNA transcripts. First-round RT-PCR with HTBI primers amplified the TCR CDR3 region. A single record per CDR3 protein comes from TCRdb applying MiXCR to the multiplex PCR reads. Of more than 650,000 distinct CDR3 sequences listed, less than 15% are singletons. Material: blood. Receptors originate from a woman between 18 and 29 years old with Graves' hyperthyroidism.

This clonotype was observed a handful of times. Germline is not matched at one junction end, which may reflect a read error. This chain connects TRBV4-1 to TRBJ1-2; TRBD1 aligns across 8 bases. CDR1 is MGHRA and CDR2 is YSYEKL in the germline V gene. This CDR3 comprises 15 residues. The CDR3 protein is CASNYAGGRGYGCTF. The DNA for the CDR3 is TGCGCCAGCAACTATGCAGGGGGCAGAGGCTATGGCTGCACCTTC.

This clonotype came up a few times. The chain uses TRBV6-1 and TRBJ1-2; no definite D call. The germline gives CDR1 MNHNS, CDR2 SASEGT. This CDR3 spans 13 amino acids. The V end lost 5 bases, the J end lost 8 bases, and 15 bases lay between the germline ends. For the CDR3, the DNA is TGTGCCAGCAGTCGGCTGGCGGGGAGCGGCTACACCTTC. Protein sequence: CASSRLAGSGYTF.

V gene TRBV28 combines with J gene TRBJ2-7; D perhaps matches TRBD2 (6 bases). Trimming shortened V by 6 bases and J by 0 bases, and 15 bases separated the two germline ends. The length of the CDR3 is 15 residues. Germline CDR1 and CDR2: MDHEN and SYDVKM. The CDR3 bases are TGTGCCAGCAGCTCCCCCAGAGCGGGCTCCTACGAGCAGTACTTC. The encoded protein is CASSSPRAGSYEQYF. The whole variable domain, remainder taken from reference TRBV28 and TRBJ2-7, is DVKVTQSSRYLVKRTGEKVFLECVQDMDHENMFWYRQDPGLGLRLIYFSYDVKMKEKGDIPEGYSVSREKKERFSLILESASTNQTSMYLCASSSPRAGSYEQYFGPGTRLTVT.

This clonotype was counted ten times or more. The chain recombines TRBV7-9 with TRBJ2-1, with 8 positions matching TRBD1. J lost 5 bases, V lost 2 bases, and 20 bases had no gene match. Germline values: CDR1 SEHNR, CDR2 FQNEAQ (reference sequence). The CDR3 spans 20 residues. CDR3 sequence: CASSLSNDRGRAEEHNEQFF. The CDR3 nucleotides are TGTGCCAGCAGCTTATCTAATGACAGGGGAAGAGCAGAAGAACACAATGAGCAGTTCTTC.

V gene TRBV5-1 combines with J gene TRBJ2-1, with a tentative D call TRBD1 (6 bases). The ends were cut back, 1 base at V and 0 bases at J, with 20 bases in the middle. CDR3 length equals 19 residues. From germline, CDR1 is SGHRS and CDR2 YFSETQ. CDR3 sequence (DNA): TGCGCCAGCAGCTTGTCCCGAGGACAGCTTATTAGCTCCTACAATGAGCAGTTCTTC. Its protein product is CASSLSRGQLISSYNEQFF.